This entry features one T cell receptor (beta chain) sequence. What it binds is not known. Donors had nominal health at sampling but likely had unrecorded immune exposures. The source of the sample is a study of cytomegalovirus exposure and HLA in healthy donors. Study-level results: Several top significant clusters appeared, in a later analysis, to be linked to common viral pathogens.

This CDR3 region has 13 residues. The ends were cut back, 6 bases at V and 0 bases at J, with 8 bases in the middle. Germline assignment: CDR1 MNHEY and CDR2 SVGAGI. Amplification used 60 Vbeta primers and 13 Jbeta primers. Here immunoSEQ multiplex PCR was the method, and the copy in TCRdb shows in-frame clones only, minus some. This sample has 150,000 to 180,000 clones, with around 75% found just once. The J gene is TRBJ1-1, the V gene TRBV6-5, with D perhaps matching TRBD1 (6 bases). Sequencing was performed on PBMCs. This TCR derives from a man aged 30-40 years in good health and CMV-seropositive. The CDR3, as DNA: TGTGCCAGCAGAGGACAGTTGAACACTGAAGCTTTCTTT. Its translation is CASRGQLNTEAFF.